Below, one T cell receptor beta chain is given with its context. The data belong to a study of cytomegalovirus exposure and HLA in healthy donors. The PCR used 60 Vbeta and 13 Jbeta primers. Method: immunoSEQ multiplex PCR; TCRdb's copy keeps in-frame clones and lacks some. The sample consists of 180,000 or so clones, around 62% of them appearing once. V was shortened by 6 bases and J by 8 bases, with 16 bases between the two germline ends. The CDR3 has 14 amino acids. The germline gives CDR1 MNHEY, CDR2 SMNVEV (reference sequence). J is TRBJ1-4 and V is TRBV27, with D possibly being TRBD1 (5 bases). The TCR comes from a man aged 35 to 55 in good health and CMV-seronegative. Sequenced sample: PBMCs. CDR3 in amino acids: CASRATGEGEKLFF. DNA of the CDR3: TGTGCCAGCAGGGCCACAGGTGAAGGCGAAAAACTGTTTTTT.